Described below is a single T cell receptor beta chain sequence and its context. Its antigen is undetermined. The data derive from a study of T cell responses to AZD1222 COVID-19 vaccine. Study-level results: Spike-specific TCR breadth rose after two AZD1222 doses, and depth rose as well. Repertoires were collected only later (after the peak T cell response had occurred). Regions left unmutated in variants are reportedly the target of nearly half of spike-specific TCRs. At baseline, seropositivity was found in only six or seven AZD1222 recipients.

TCRdb's table, derived via immunoSEQ multiplex PCR, lists solely in-frame clones and lacks some. Among about 120,000 clones listed, approximately 85% were seen once. The V gene end was trimmed by 5 bases and the J gene end by 12 bases; junction bases not matched to a gene: 6. The CDR3 consists of 12 residues. Sequenced material: peripheral blood, taken on day 0 of MenACWY control vaccination. The V call is TRBV12-3 or TRBV12-4, the J call TRBJ2-7; 11 positions match TRBD1. The TCR was taken from an adult in good health. CDR3 residues: CASSPGTGGGYF. CDR3 coding DNA: TGTGCCAGCAGTCCAGGGACAGGGGGTGGGTACTTC.